The sequence of this T cell receptor beta chain was determined in a study of T-cell reconstitution after alpha-beta-depleted transplantation in children. Unique molecular identifiers were built into the TCRbeta library. TCRdb ran MiXCR on the PCR reads and lists one entry per CDR3 protein. The data contain under 300,000 distinct CDR3 sequences, 9.5% to 13% of them singletons. Study conclusions and caveats: T-cell numbers and diversity, one year after transplant, stemmed largely from T cells that were newly produced. TCRbeta diversity was high at day 60 in some patients (a result of surviving recipient T cells and thymic progenitors). Reportedly, roughly two months post-transplant, alpha-beta T cells arose from several hundred expanded graft clones.

This clonotype was counted at least ten times. What it binds is unknown. After removal of 4 bases from V and 3 bases from J, the junction contained 12 bases not matched to a gene. Germline values: CDR1 SGHRS, CDR2 YFSETQ. The CDR3 totals 19 residues. The chain combines TRBV5-1 with TRBJ2-1; TRBD2 aligns across 14 bases. The clonotype was recovered from a male patient aged 2 to 10 who had a stem cell transplant for chronic granulomatous disease, so the T cells may come from the graft donor. The sample in question was peripheral blood, obtained 180 days after TCRalphabeta/CD19-depleted stem cell transplant. The CDR3, as DNA: TGCGCCAGCAGCGCCTCCGGGACTAGCGGGAGAAACTACTACAATGAGCAGTTCTTC. This translates into CASSASGTSGRNYYNEQFF.